This TCR beta chain stems from a study of PD-1 blockade in classical Hodgkin lymphoma. Whole-study findings and limits: Nivolumab initiated under 1 year post-ASCT led to patient exclusion. Reports described newly diagnosed patients as having lower baseline TCR diversity than healthy donors.

The assay was immunoSEQ multiplex PCR, and TCRdb's table has in-frame clones only and misses some. The sample includes 15,000 or so clones, 83% of them seen just once. Every patient experienced relapse after autologous stem cell transplantation, and brentuximab vedotin exposure varied. About this clone: Antigen specificity is unknown.

J lost 0 bases, V lost 8 bases, and 12 bases had no gene match. Germline CDR1 reads KGHSH; CDR2 reads LQKENI. The CDR3 length is 17 residues. This clonotype originated in a human donor with classical Hodgkin lymphoma. The sequencing here drew on peripheral blood mononuclear cells (PBMCs), taken at baseline. The gene calls are TRBV18 and TRBJ1-3; 8 nucleotides line up with TRBD1. DNA for the CDR3: TGTGCCAGCGCACAGGGGGTTTATGCGACCTCTGGAAACACCATATATTTT. Its protein product is CASAQGVYATSGNTIYF.